This TCR beta chain was sequenced in a study of cytomegalovirus exposure and HLA in healthy donors. There were likely unrecorded immune exposures, though donors were nominally healthy when sampled. About this clone: Its specificity is not known.

60 Vbeta and 13 Jbeta primers were used in PCR. The method was immunoSEQ multiplex PCR; TCRdb's version includes in-frame clones alone and lacks a portion of them. Here the sample spans about 150,000 clones, roughly 70% being singletons. The study, taken as a whole, reports: TCR beta chains numbering 164 were designated cytomegalovirus-associated. As was reported, the HLA-A and HLA-B alleles of most subjects were accurately predicted from TCR beta sequences.

Germline V CDR1 and CDR2: SGHVS, FQNEAQ. The J segment lost 4 bases and the V segment lost 1 base, leaving 8 bases of the junction unmatched. The CDR3 length is 17 residues. The chain joins TRBV7-8 to TRBJ2-2, with 8 bases aligning to TRBD1. The origin of this receptor is a man aged 60-69 years in good health and CMV-seronegative. Sequencing was done on a sample of PBMCs. CDR3 protein: CASSLVPWTGSTGELFF. The CDR3, as DNA: TGTGCCAGCAGCTTAGTCCCCTGGACAGGGAGCACCGGGGAGCTGTTTTTT. Full variable domain (missing parts from reference TRBV7-8 and TRBJ2-2): GAGVSQSPRYKVAKRGQDVALRCDPISGHVSLFWYQQALGQGPEFLTYFQNEAQLDKSGLPSDRFFAERPEGSVSTLKIQRTQQEDSAVYLCASSLVPWTGSTGELFFGEGSRLTVL.